Presented here are 25 T cell receptor beta chains from one specimen sequenced in a study of PD-1 blockade in classical Hodgkin lymphoma. TCRdb keeps only in-frame clones here, not all; method: immunoSEQ multiplex PCR. The data hold around 100,000 clones, with around 89% observed a single time. All patients relapsed after autologous stem cell transplantation, and brentuximab vedotin exposure varied. Sequencing used peripheral blood mononuclear cells (PBMCs), obtained before the second cycle of nivolumab. These receptors were taken from a human donor with classical Hodgkin lymphoma.

In this sample, this clone turned up a few times. The rearrangement links TRBV7-2 to TRBJ1-1; D unclear. The V end was cut by 2 bases, the J end by 1 base, with 5 bases between. CDR1 is SGHTA and CDR2 is FQGNSA in the germline V gene. The CDR3 covers 13 residues. The CDR3 region has the DNA TGTGCCAGCAGCTTAACAGAGAACACTGAAGCTTTCTTT. As protein: CASSLTENTEAFF.

This chain uses TRBV11-2 with TRBJ1-2, with a weak D call TRBD1 (6 bases). Germline V gives CDR1 SGHAT, CDR2 FQNNGV. Trimming took off 0 bases at V and 8 bases at J, with 13 bases between the two ends. The CDR3 spans 14 residues. Here the CDR3 reads CASSLEGARWGYTF. The CDR3 nucleotides are TGTGCCAGCAGCTTAGAGGGGGCCCGGTGGGGCTACACCTTC.

The CDR3 DNA sequence: TGTGCCAGCAGTCGAGGAGAGCGGGAGACCCAGTACTTC. Its protein is CASSRGERETQYF. The chain links TRBV6-6 to TRBJ2-5; D may be TRBD2 (5 bases). Germline loops: CDR1 MNHNY, CDR2 SVGAGI (reference sequence). This CDR3 spans 13 amino acids. V was clipped by 5 bases and J by 5 bases, with 12 bases between them.

This rearrangement joins TRBV11-3 to TRBJ2-1, with unresolved D. In germline, CDR1 is SGHNT, CDR2 YENEEA. The germline V and J ends were trimmed by 2 bases and 2 bases, with 13 bases remaining between them. The CDR3 length is 16 residues. The CDR3 is CASSLFYNWAYNEQFF. CDR3 nucleotide sequence: TGTGCCAGCAGCTTATTCTATAATTGGGCCTACAATGAGCAGTTCTTC.

V usage is TRBV11-2 and J usage is TRBJ1-1, with D unresolved. Germline V CDR1 and CDR2: SGHAT, FQNNGV. The CDR3 covers 13 residues. V was shortened by 5 bases and J by 2 bases, with 9 bases between the two germline ends. The CDR3 coding sequence is TGTGCCAGCAGCGCCGGTTTAAACACTGAAGCTTTCTTT. Translated: CASSAGLNTEAFF. Combining the CDR3 with reference TRBV11-2 and TRBJ1-1 gives the whole variable domain EAGVAQSPRYKIIEKRQSVAFWCNPISGHATLYWYQQILGQGPKLLIQFQNNGVVDDSQLPKDRFSAERLKGVDSTLKIQPAKLEDSAVYLCASSAGLNTEAFFGQGTRLTVV.

This clone was seen a single time. The chain employs TRBV19 and TRBJ2-1; D might be TRBD2 (7 bases). CDR1 and CDR2 from the germline V gene are LNHDA and SQIVND (reference sequence). V was trimmed by 5 bases and J by 8 bases, leaving 16 bases between them. The CDR3 loop spans 14 amino acids. CDR3 in amino acids: CASSGGGARYEQFF. Written as DNA, the CDR3 is TGTGCCAGTAGTGGAGGGGGGGCCCGGTATGAGCAGTTCTTC.

The table lists this clone with a count of one. The chain combines TRBV18 with TRBJ2-2; the D gene is possibly TRBD2 (6 bases). The CDR3 contains 19 residues. V was cut by 3 bases and J by 0 bases, with 20 bases left in between. CDR1 is KGHSH and CDR2 is LQKENI in the germline V gene. The CDR3 region is CASSPYIAEDLANTGELFF. The CDR3, as DNA: TGTGCCAGCTCACCGTATATAGCGGAGGACCTCGCGAACACCGGGGAGCTGTTTTTT.

This rearrangement joins TRBV4-3 to TRBJ2-6; no clear D gene. The CDR3 covers 15 residues. CDR1 and CDR2 from the germline V gene are LGHNA and YSLEER. Trimming stripped 0 bases from V and 4 bases from J, with 7 bases between. The CDR3, as DNA: TGCGCCAGCAGCCAAGAGATTTCCGGGGCCAACGTCCTGACTTTC. Translation gives CASSQEISGANVLTF.

The chain's CDR3 is CASSQGDNNEQFF. In nucleotides, the CDR3 is TGTGCCAGCAGCCAGGGGGACAACAATGAGCAGTTCTTC. This chain joins TRBV2 and TRBJ2-1; 7 bases fit TRBD1. The CDR3 is made up of 13 amino acids. The germline gives CDR1 SNHLY, CDR2 FYNNEI. The V segment lost 6 bases and the J segment 5 bases; nucleotides outside the gene matches: 4.

This sequence joins TRBV30 and TRBJ2-7; a weak D match, TRBD2 (6 bases). The CDR3 runs to 14 residues. Germline CDR1 reads GTSNPN; CDR2 reads SVGIG (reference sequence). Trimming took off 3 bases at V and 3 bases at J, with 15 bases between the two ends. The CDR3 DNA is TGTGCCTGGAGGCGGGACCGGGCGTACTACGAGCAGTACTTC. Translation gives CAWRRDRAYYEQYF.

The gene calls are TRBV6-1 and TRBJ2-7; no clear D gene. Germline assignment: CDR1 MNHNS and CDR2 SASEGT. The CDR3 has 12 residues. The ends were cut back, 7 bases at V and 6 bases at J, with 13 bases in the middle. The CDR3 loop is CASKLGMGEQYF. CDR3 sequence (DNA): TGTGCCAGCAAGTTAGGGATGGGCGAGCAGTACTTC.

V is TRBV27 and J is TRBJ1-2, with TRBD1 matching 8 bases. The CDR3 consists of 13 residues. J lost 6 bases, V lost 5 bases, and 5 bases had no gene match. In germline, CDR1 is MNHEY, CDR2 SMNVEV (reference sequence). The CDR3 protein is CASSPGQVHGYTF. CDR3 sequence (DNA): TGTGCCAGCAGTCCGGGACAGGTCCATGGCTACACCTTC.

This clone was seen more than once but under ten times. The J gene is TRBJ1-1, the V gene TRBV7-9; 7 positions agree with TRBD1. Germline-derived CDR1 and CDR2 are SEHNR and FQNEAQ (reference sequence). Trimming at V came to 5 bases and at J to 4 bases, leaving 10 bases not matched to a gene. The CDR3 sequence is 15 residues long. DNA of the CDR3: TGTGCCAGCAGCGGCTACAGGGGAGGGGTCACTGAAGCTTTCTTT. As protein: CASSGYRGGVTEAFF.

The chain uses TRBV19 and TRBJ1-1; D may be TRBD1 (6 bases). V was trimmed by 5 bases and J by 0 bases, leaving 13 bases between them. The CDR3 totals 15 residues. In germline, CDR1 is LNHDA, CDR2 SQIVND (reference sequence). The CDR3 protein is CASSRRQALNTEAFF. The CDR3, as DNA: TGTGCCAGTAGTCGGCGACAGGCCCTGAACACTGAAGCTTTCTTT.

The gene calls are TRBV5-1 and TRBJ2-2, with 12 bases aligning to TRBD1. Per the germline V gene, CDR1 is SGHRS and CDR2 is YFSETQ. The CDR3 runs 17 residues. J was trimmed by 3 bases and V by 4 bases; bases with no gene match: 7. This CDR3 is CASSASGTGGDTGELFF. The CDR3 region has the DNA TGCGCCAGCAGCGCCTCCGGGACAGGGGGCGACACCGGGGAGCTGTTTTTT.

The gene calls are TRBV7-6 and TRBJ2-2, with a tentative D call TRBD1 (6 bases). Germline CDR1 is SGHVS and CDR2 is FNYEAQ. The CDR3 sequence is 15 residues long. Trimming took 5 bases from V and 6 from J, leaving 16 bases between them. The DNA for the CDR3 is TGTGCCAGCAGCCCCATTCAGGGGCACGCCGGGGAGCTGTTTTTT. This sequence encodes CASSPIQGHAGELFF.

This clone has only one observation. The genes are TRBV5-1 and TRBJ2-5; weak D call: TRBD1 (6 bases). Trimming took off 1 base at V and 6 bases at J, with 16 bases between the two ends. Germline assignment: CDR1 SGHRS and CDR2 YFSETQ. This CDR3 contains 15 residues. CDR3 in amino acids: CASSLKGDLDQTQYF. In DNA, the CDR3 is TGCGCCAGCAGCTTGAAGGGGGACCTCGACCAGACCCAGTACTTC.

The chain carries TRBV7-9 and TRBJ2-7; D gene uncertain. Germline V CDR1 and CDR2: SEHNR, FQNEAQ (reference sequence). The CDR3 extends over 16 amino acids. With 1 base removed from V and 4 bases from J, the gap between germline ends came to 17 bases. CDR3: CASSLGLPQMGYEQYF. In DNA form, the CDR3 reads TGTGCCAGCAGCTTAGGGCTACCCCAGATGGGGTACGAGCAGTACTTC. The whole variable domain, remainder taken from reference TRBV7-9 and TRBJ2-7, is DTGVSQNPRHKITKRGQNVTFRCDPISEHNRLYWYRQTLGQGPEFLTYFQNEAQLEKSRLLSDRFSAERPKGSFSTLEIQRTEQGDSAMYLCASSLGLPQMGYEQYFGPGTRLTVT.

This clone was seen repeatedly, ten times or more. The rearrangement links TRBV10-2 to TRBJ1-1, with D unclear. Deletions cut 3 bases from V and 3 bases from J, with 11 bases between. This CDR3 region has 14 residues. The V gene's germline CDR1 is WSHSY and CDR2 SAAADI. CDR3 in amino acids: CASSELEDDTEAFF. The CDR3, as DNA: TGCGCCAGCAGTGAACTGGAGGACGACACTGAAGCTTTCTTT.

The V and J genes are TRBV28 and TRBJ1-1, with a tentative D call TRBD1 (6 bases). V lost 2 bases to trimming and J lost 1 base, with 17 bases between them. The length of the CDR3 is 17 residues. Germline lookup yields CDR1 MDHEN and CDR2 SYDVKM. The CDR3 loop is CASSLIQGGSGNTEAFF. The DNA for the CDR3 is TGTGCCAGCAGTTTAATTCAAGGGGGATCGGGGAACACTGAAGCTTTCTTT. The full variable domain, in which reference TRBV28 and TRBJ1-1 provide the parts outside the CDR3, is DVKVTQSSRYLVKRTGEKVFLECVQDMDHENMFWYRQDPGLGLRLIYFSYDVKMKEKGDIPEGYSVSREKKERFSLILESASTNQTSMYLCASSLIQGGSGNTEAFFGQGTRLTVV.

This rearrangement joins TRBV11-2 to TRBJ1-1, with TRBD1 as a possible D gene (6 bases). V lost 5 bases, J lost 3 bases, and 19 bases lay in between. CDR3 length: 16 amino acids. CDR1 and CDR2 from the germline V gene are SGHAT and FQNNGV. The chain's CDR3 is CASSRTRGGSDTEAFF. The CDR3, as DNA: TGTGCCAGCAGCCGAACCAGGGGTGGGTCGGACACTGAAGCTTTCTTT.

This sequence joins TRBV9 and TRBJ1-5, with 8 bases fitting TRBD1. Unmatched junction bases numbered 4, after V lost 3 bases and J lost 5 bases. Germline lookup yields CDR1 SGDLS and CDR2 YYNGEE. The length of the CDR3 is 14 residues. CDR3 amino acids: CASSGTGRDQPQHF. The CDR3, as DNA: TGTGCCAGCAGCGGGACAGGGAGGGATCAGCCCCAGCATTTT.

CDR3 protein: CASRLVGEQYF. The CDR3 coding sequence is TGTGCCAGCAGGCTAGTGGGGGAGCAGTACTTC. The chain employs TRBV2 and TRBJ2-7, with D hard to call. This CDR3 contains 11 residues. Trimming shortened V by 6 bases and J by 7 bases, and 10 bases separated the two germline ends. Germline V CDR1 and CDR2: SNHLY, FYNNEI.

This clone appeared once. V is TRBV5-6 and J is TRBJ1-3; possibly TRBD1 for D (5 bases). Trimming pared 4 bases from V and 4 bases from J, leaving 12 bases between. The CDR3 has 14 residues. Germline V gene lookup returns CDR1 SGHDT and CDR2 YYEEEE. The CDR3, as DNA: TGTGCCAGCAGCCCCGCAGGGTGGGGAAACACCATATATTTT. The encoded protein is CASSPAGWGNTIYF.

This clone appeared a few times. The V and J genes are TRBV28 and TRBJ2-5; TRBD2 aligns across 11 bases. In germline, CDR1 is MDHEN, CDR2 SYDVKM. After removal of 5 bases from V and 2 bases from J, the junction contained 10 bases not matched to a gene. The CDR3 is 17 amino acids. Written as DNA, the CDR3 is TGTGCCAGCAGTCCTCTAGCGGGGGGCAAATCACAAGAGACCCAGTACTTC. Translated: CASSPLAGGKSQETQYF.